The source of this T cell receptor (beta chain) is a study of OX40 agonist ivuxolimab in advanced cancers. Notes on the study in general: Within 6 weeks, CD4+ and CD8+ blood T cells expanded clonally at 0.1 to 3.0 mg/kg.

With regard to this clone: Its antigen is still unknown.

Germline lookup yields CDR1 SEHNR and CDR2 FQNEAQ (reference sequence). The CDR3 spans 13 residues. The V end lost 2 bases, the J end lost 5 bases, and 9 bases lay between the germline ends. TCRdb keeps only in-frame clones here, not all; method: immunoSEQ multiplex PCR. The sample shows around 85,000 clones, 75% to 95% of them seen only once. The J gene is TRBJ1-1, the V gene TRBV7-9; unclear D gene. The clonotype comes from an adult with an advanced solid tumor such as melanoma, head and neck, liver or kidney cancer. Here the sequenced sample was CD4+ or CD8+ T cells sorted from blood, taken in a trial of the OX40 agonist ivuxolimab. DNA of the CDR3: TGTGCCAGCAGCTTATTCAACAGAACTGAAGCTTTCTTT. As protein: CASSLFNRTEAFF.